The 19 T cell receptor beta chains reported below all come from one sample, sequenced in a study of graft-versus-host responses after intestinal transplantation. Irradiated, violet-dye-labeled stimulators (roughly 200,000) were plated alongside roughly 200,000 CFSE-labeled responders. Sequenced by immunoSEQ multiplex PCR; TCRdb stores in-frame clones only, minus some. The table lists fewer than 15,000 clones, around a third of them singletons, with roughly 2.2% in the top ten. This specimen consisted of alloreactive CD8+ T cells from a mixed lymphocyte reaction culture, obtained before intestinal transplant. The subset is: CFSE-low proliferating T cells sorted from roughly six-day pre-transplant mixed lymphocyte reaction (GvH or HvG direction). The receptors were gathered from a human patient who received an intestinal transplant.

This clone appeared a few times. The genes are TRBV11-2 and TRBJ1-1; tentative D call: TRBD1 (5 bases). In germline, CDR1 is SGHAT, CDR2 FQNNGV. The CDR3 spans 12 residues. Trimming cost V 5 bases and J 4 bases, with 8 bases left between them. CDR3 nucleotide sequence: TGTGCCAGCAGCGATCAGGGCACTGAAGCTTTCTTT. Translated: CASSDQGTEAFF.

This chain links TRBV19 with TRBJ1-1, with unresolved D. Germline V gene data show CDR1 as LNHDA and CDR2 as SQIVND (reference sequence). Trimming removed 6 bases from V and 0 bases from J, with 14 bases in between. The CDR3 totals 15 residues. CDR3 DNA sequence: TGTGCCAGTAGCCGAGAAGGGAGGATGAACACTGAAGCTTTCTTT. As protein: CASSREGRMNTEAFF.

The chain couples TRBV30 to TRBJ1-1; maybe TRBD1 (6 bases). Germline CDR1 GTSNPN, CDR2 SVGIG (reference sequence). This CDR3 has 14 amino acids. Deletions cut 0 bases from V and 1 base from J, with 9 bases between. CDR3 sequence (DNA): TGTGCCTGGAGTGTGTTGGGGGCGAACACTGAAGCTTTCTTT. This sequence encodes CAWSVLGANTEAFF.

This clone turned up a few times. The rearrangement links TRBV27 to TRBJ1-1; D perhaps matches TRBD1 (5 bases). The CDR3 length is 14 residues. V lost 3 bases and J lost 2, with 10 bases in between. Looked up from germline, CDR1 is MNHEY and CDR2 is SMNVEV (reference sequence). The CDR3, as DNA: TGTGCCAGCAGTTTGGTTGGGACCAACACTGAAGCTTTCTTT. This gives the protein CASSLVGTNTEAFF.

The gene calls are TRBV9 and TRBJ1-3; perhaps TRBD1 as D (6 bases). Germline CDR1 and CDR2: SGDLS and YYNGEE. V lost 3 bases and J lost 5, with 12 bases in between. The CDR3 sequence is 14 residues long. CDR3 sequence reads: CASSAFQGRNTIYF. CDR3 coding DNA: TGTGCCAGCAGCGCCTTCCAGGGGCGAAACACCATATATTTT.

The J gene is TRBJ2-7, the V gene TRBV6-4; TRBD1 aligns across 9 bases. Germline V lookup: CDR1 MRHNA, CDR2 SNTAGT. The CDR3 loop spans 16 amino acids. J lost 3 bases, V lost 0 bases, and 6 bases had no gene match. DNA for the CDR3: TGTGCCAGCAGTGACTCGCTACGGACAGGGGACTACGAGCAGTACTTC. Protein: CASSDSLRTGDYEQYF.

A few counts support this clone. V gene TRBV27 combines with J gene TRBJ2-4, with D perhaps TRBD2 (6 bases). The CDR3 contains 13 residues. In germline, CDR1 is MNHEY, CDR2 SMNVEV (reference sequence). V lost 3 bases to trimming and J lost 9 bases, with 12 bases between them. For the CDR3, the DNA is TGTGCCAGCAGTTTCGGGGGAACAAGCATTCAGTACTTC. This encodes CASSFGGTSIQYF.

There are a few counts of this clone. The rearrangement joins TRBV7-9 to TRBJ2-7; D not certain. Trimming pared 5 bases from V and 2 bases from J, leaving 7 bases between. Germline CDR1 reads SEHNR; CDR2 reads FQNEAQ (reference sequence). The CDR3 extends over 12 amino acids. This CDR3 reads CASSTHTYEQYF. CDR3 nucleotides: TGTGCCAGCAGCACGCACACCTACGAGCAGTACTTC.

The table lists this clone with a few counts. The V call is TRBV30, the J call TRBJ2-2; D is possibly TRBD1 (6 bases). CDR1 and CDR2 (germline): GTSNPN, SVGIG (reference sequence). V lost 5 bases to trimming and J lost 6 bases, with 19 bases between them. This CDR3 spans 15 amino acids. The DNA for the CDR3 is TGTGCCTGGTCCATAGGGGGATTATTTTCCGGGGAGCTGTTTTTT. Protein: CAWSIGGLFSGELFF.

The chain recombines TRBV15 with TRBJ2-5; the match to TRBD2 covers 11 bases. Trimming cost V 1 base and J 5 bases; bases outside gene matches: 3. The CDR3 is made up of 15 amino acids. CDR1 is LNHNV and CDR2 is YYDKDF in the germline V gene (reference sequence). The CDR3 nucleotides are TGTGCCACCAGCAGAGGACTAGCGGGGTGGGAGACCCAGTACTTC. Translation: CATSRGLAGWETQYF.

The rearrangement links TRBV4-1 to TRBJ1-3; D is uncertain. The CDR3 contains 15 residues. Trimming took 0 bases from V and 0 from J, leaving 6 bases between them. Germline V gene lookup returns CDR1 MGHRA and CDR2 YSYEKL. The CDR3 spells CASSQEVTSGNTIYF. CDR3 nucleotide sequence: TGCGCCAGCAGCCAAGAGGTTACCTCTGGAAACACCATATATTTT.

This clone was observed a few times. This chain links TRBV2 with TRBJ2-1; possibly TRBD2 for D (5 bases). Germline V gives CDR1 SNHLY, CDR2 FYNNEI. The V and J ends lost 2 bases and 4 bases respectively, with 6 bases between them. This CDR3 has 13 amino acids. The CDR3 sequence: CASSERGYNEQFF. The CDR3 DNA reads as TGTGCCAGCAGTGAACGGGGTTACAATGAGCAGTTCTTC.

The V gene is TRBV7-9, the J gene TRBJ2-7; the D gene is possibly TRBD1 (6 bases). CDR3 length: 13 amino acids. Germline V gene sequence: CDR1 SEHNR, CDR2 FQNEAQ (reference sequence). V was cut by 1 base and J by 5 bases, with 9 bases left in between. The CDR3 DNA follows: TGTGCCAGCAGCTTAGGACAGGTTAACGAGCAGTACTTC. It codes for CASSLGQVNEQYF. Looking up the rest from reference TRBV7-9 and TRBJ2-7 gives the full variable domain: DTGVSQNPRHKITKRGQNVTFRCDPISEHNRLYWYRQTLGQGPEFLTYFQNEAQLEKSRLLSDRFSAERPKGSFSTLEIQRTEQGDSAMYLCASSLGQVNEQYFGPGTRLTVT.

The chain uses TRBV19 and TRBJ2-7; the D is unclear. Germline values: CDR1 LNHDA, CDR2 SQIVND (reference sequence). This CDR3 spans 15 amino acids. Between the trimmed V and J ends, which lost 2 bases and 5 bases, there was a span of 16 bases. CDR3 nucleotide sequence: TGTGCCAGTAGTATAAGACTGCTAGGTAACGACGAGCAGTACTTC. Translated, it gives CASSIRLLGNDEQYF.

CDR3 in DNA: TGTGCCAGCAGTCAAAGGAAGGACGACTACTACACCGGGGAGCTGTTTTTT. Encoded protein: CASSQRKDDYYTGELFF. V gene TRBV9 combines with J gene TRBJ2-2; possibly TRBD2 for D (5 bases). V shed 5 bases and J shed 3 bases, with 20 bases lying between them. Germline loops: CDR1 SGDLS, CDR2 YYNGEE. CDR3 length equals 17 residues. Complete variable domain (other parts from reference TRBV9 and TRBJ2-2): DSGVTQTPKHLITATGQRVTLRCSPRSGDLSVYWYQQSLDQGLQFLIQYYNGEERAKGNILERFSAQQFPDLHSELNLSSLELGDSALYFCASSQRKDDYYTGELFFGEGSRLTVL.

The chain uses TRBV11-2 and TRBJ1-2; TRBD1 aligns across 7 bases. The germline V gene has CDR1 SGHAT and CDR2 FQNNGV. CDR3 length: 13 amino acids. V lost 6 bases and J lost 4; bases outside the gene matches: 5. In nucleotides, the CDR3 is TGTGCCAGCAGGAAAAACAGGGGCTATGGCTACACCTTC. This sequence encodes CASRKNRGYGYTF.

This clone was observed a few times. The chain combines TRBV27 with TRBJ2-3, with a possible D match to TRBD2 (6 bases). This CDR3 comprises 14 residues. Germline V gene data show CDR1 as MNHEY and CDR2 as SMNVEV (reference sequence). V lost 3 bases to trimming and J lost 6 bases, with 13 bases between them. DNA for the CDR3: TGTGCCAGCAGTTTGGCCGACCGGGAGGATACGCAGTATTTT. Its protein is CASSLADREDTQYF.

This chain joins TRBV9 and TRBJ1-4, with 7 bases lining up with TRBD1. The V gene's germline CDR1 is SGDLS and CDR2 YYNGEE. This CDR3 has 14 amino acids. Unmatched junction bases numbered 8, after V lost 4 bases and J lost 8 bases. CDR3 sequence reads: CASSPPDRDEKLFF. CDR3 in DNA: TGTGCCAGCAGCCCGCCAGACAGGGACGAAAAACTGTTTTTT.

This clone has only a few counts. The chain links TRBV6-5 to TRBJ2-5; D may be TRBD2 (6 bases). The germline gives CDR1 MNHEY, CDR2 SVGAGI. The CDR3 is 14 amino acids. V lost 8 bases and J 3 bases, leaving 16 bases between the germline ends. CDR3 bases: TGTGCCAGCCGCCCCCGGGACTCAAAAGAGACCCAGTACTTC. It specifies CASRPRDSKETQYF.